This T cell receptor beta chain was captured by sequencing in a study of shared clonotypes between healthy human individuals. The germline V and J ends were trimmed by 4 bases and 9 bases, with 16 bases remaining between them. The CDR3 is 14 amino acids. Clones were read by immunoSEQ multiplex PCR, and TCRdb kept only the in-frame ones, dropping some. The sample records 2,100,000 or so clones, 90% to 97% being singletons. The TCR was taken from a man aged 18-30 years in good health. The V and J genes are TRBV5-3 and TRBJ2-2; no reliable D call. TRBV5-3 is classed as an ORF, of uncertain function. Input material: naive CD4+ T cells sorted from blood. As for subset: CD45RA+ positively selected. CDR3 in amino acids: CARSPPVPDRELFF. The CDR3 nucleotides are TGTGCCAGAAGCCCCCCCGTGCCAGATAGGGAGCTGTTTTTT.